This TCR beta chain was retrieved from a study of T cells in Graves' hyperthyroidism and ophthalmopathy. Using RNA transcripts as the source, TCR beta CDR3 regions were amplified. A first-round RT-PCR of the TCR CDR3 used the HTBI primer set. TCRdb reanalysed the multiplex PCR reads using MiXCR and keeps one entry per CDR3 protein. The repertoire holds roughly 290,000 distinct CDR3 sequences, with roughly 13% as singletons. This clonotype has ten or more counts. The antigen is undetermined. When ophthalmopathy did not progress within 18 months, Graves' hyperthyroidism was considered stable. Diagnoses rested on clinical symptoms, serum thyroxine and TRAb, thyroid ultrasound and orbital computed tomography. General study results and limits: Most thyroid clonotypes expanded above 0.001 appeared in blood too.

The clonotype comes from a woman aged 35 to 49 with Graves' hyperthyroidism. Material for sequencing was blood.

The chain's CDR3 is CASSPPSGETQYF. CDR3 DNA sequence: TGTGCCAGCTCACCACCTAGTGGAGAGACCCAGTACTTC. This chain uses TRBV18 with TRBJ2-5; no firm D call. V lost 0 bases and J lost 4, with 6 bases in between. CDR1 and CDR2 from the germline V gene are KGHSH and LQKENI. CDR3 length equals 13 residues.